This TCR beta chain came from a study of blood T cells in healthy people across ages. In the study overall: T cells yielded about one barcoded beta molecule per two cells through template switching. Study findings and constraints: Versus aged donors, long-lived donors had higher diversity and more naive CD4+ cells.

Total RNA amounts of at least 6 micrograms were extracted per sample. Note on this clonotype: What it binds is not known.

A second about 7 to 12 cycle PCR used barcoded and J-beta primers. TCRdb re-analysed the 5' RACE reads in MiXCR, keeping a single row per CDR3 protein. Found here are fewer than 1.5 million distinct CDR3 sequences, 42% of them singletons; the top ten hold 7.9%. The V and J ends lost 4 bases and 3 bases respectively, with 16 bases between them. This CDR3 is 16 amino acids long. Per germline, CDR1 SGHKS and CDR2 YYEKEE (reference sequence). The rearrangement links TRBV5-5 to TRBJ2-2; possibly TRBD2 for D (6 bases). Sequenced input: blood. This TCR derives from a woman under 30 in good health. This chain's CDR3 is CASSARGERDTGELFF. The CDR3 DNA is TGTGCCAGCAGCGCCCGCGGGGAACGAGACACCGGGGAGCTGTTTTTT.